The 9 T cell receptor beta chains reported below all come from one sample, sequenced in a study of CD8+ T cells in alopecia areata. Researchers took lesional scalp punch biopsies and peripheral blood from people who were alopecia areata patients. Reverse transcribed after extraction, RNA yielded cDNA as the sequencing template. Assay used: immunoSEQ multiplex PCR; TCRdb lists only in-frame clones, some missing. The sample has more than 8,500 clones, about 67% seen once. The sample was skin. Every receptor here comes from a human donor with alopecia areata.

This clone is categorized as large. The same CDR3 can be traced to other DNA sequences in this sample. This chain joins TRBV5-1 and TRBJ2-5; TRBD1 matches 7 bases. Germline CDR1 SGHRS, CDR2 YFSETQ. The V and J ends lost 3 bases and 2 bases, in that order; junction bases with no gene match: 1. The CDR3 covers 13 residues. This chain's CDR3 is CASSSGQQETQYF. Written as DNA, the CDR3 is TGCGCCAGCAGCTCGGGACAGCAAGAGACCCAGTACTTC. Based on the CDR3 plus reference TRBV5-1 and TRBJ2-5, the full variable domain is KAGVTQTPRYLIKTRGQQVTLSCSPISGHRSVSWYQQTPGQGLQFLFEYFSETQRNKGNFPGRFSGRQFSNSRSEMNVSTLELGDSALYLCASSSGQQETQYFGPGTRLLVL.

This clone turned up a few times. The chain joins TRBV18 to TRBJ2-3, with D possibly TRBD2 on 7 matching bases. This CDR3 has 16 amino acids. V lost 2 bases and J 1 base, leaving 13 bases between the germline ends. CDR1 is KGHSH and CDR2 is LQKENI in the germline V gene. The CDR3 loop is CASSPSGGWGTDTQYF. CDR3 bases: TGTGCCAGCTCACCATCGGGGGGCTGGGGCACAGATACGCAGTATTTT.

This clone was found a few times. The chain has TRBV5-6 and TRBJ2-7, with D uncertain. The V gene's germline CDR1 is SGHDT and CDR2 YYEEEE. The CDR3 runs 12 residues. Trimming took 0 bases from V and 4 from J, leaving 5 bases between them. This CDR3 reads CASSLDGYEQYF. The CDR3, as DNA: TGTGCCAGCAGCTTGGACGGTTACGAGCAGTACTTC. Complete variable domain (other parts from reference TRBV5-6 and TRBJ2-7): DAGVTQSPTHLIKTRGQQVTLRCSPKSGHDTVSWYQQALGQGPQFIFQYYEEEERQRGNFPDRFSGHQFPNYSSELNVNALLLGDSALYLCASSLDGYEQYFGPGTRLTVT.

This chain links TRBV10-3 with TRBJ2-1; a weak D match, TRBD2 (5 bases). This CDR3 spans 13 amino acids. Germline loops: CDR1 ENHRY, CDR2 SYGVKD. The germline V and J ends were trimmed by 10 bases and 6 bases, with 16 bases remaining between them. The DNA of the CDR3 is TGTGCCACCAGCGGCCGAGAGGGCAATGAGCAGTTCTTC. This translates into CATSGREGNEQFF.

This clone appeared a few times. This chain uses TRBV2 with TRBJ2-7, with D possibly being TRBD2 (6 bases). Germline CDR1 reads SNHLY; CDR2 reads FYNNEI. The CDR3 is 13 amino acids. Trimming cost V 4 bases and J 5 bases, with 12 bases left between them. The CDR3 DNA follows: TGTGCCAGCAGTGCGGAGGGTTGGCACGAGCAGTACTTC. It specifies CASSAEGWHEQYF.

The gene calls are TRBV7-2 and TRBJ1-1, with D possibly TRBD1 on 6 matching bases. The germline V and J ends were trimmed by 4 bases and 5 bases, with 20 bases remaining between them. The germline V gene encodes CDR1 SGHTA and CDR2 FQGNSA. The CDR3 is made up of 16 amino acids. The CDR3 reads CASSSGGGVVGTEAFF. CDR3 coding DNA: TGTGCCAGCAGCTCCGGGGGGGGCGTGGTAGGGACTGAAGCTTTCTTT.

The V call is TRBV7-3, the J call TRBJ2-1, with 9 bases fitting TRBD2. Losses at the gene ends were 5 bases for V and 9 bases for J; bases not matched to a gene: 14. This CDR3 spans 16 amino acids. Germline-derived CDR1 and CDR2 are SGHTA and FQGTGA. The CDR3 loop reads CASSPAGSGRGGEQFF. As DNA, the CDR3 is TGTGCCAGCAGCCCGGCGGGTAGCGGGAGAGGGGGTGAGCAGTTCTTC.

This chain connects TRBV4-2 to TRBJ1-5, with TRBD1 as a possible D gene (5 bases). This CDR3 comprises 16 residues. V was shortened by 4 bases and J by 3 bases, with 16 bases between the two germline ends. Germline CDR1 LGHNA, CDR2 YNFKEQ. CDR3 protein: CASSREWGGDNQPQHF. In DNA form, the CDR3 reads TGTGCCAGCAGCCGAGAATGGGGAGGGGACAATCAGCCCCAGCATTTT.

Notes on this clone: At one end, the junction sequence differs from germline, possibly due to a read error. The chain carries TRBV2 and TRBJ2-7; a possible D gene is TRBD2 (6 bases). Germline lookup yields CDR1 SNHLY and CDR2 FYNNEI. CDR3 size: 15 residues. CDR3 DNA: TGTGCCAGCAGTGAAGCGTTACTAGCCTCCTCCGAGCAGTACTTC. Its protein product is CASSEALLASSEQYF.